These 25 T cell receptor beta chains were all obtained from the same sample, sequenced in a study of CD8 T cells in Susac syndrome. RNA was extracted with the RNeasy kit, and a quantity of about 0.5 to 1 ug was reverse transcribed using random hexamers. In TCRdb, the immunoSEQ multiplex PCR reads were re-called with MiXCR into one record per CDR3 protein. Counted here are 400,000 to 550,000 distinct CDR3 sequences, 75% to 90% occurring once; the ten biggest clones make up approximately 0.12%. The sample consisted of CD8+ T cells from PBMCs. Source of these receptors: a human donor with multiple sclerosis.

V is TRBV2 and J is TRBJ2-5; D might be TRBD2 (6 bases). V shed 2 bases and J shed 5 bases, with 18 bases lying between them. CDR3 length equals 16 residues. Germline CDR1 is SNHLY and CDR2 is FYNNEI. The CDR3 DNA reads as TGTGCCAGCAGTGAATGGGGGGACGAGATCATGGAGACCCAGTACTTC. It encodes CASSEWGDEIMETQYF.

V usage is TRBV11-2 and J usage is TRBJ2-5; 11 bases agree with TRBD1. The germline gives CDR1 SGHAT, CDR2 FQNNGV. Trimming cost V 5 bases and J 4 bases; bases outside gene matches: 12. CDR3 length: 17 amino acids. The CDR3 region is CASSPILRDRGGETQYF. Written as DNA, the CDR3 is TGTGCCAGCAGCCCAATTCTCCGGGACAGGGGGGGAGAGACCCAGTACTTC.

V usage is TRBV29-1 and J usage is TRBJ2-1; 7 bases match TRBD1. Germline V lookup: CDR1 SQVTM, CDR2 ANQGSEA. The CDR3 sequence is 14 residues long. Trimming removed 3 bases from V and 2 bases from J; junction bases left unmatched: 4. Here the CDR3 DNA reads TGCAGCGTTGAGGGGACAGTCGCCTACAATGAGCAGTTCTTC. Protein sequence: CSVEGTVAYNEQFF.

The V gene is TRBV11-3, the J gene TRBJ2-1; no reliable D call. Germline loops: CDR1 SGHNT, CDR2 YENEEA. Trimming removed 0 bases from V and 7 bases from J, with 7 bases in between. The CDR3 length is 13 residues. CDR3 region: CASSLESENEQFF. Here the CDR3 DNA reads TGTGCCAGCAGCTTAGAGTCCGAGAATGAGCAGTTCTTC.

V and J are TRBV27 and TRBJ1-6; no definite D call. Looked up from germline, CDR1 is MNHEY and CDR2 is SMNVEV (reference sequence). This CDR3 has 16 residues. V was pared by 3 bases and J by 4 bases, with 13 bases between. This chain's CDR3 is CASSFSSVKYNSPLHF. The DNA of the CDR3 is TGTGCCAGCAGTTTTTCCTCAGTTAAATATAATTCACCCCTCCACTTT.

The chain employs TRBV12-3 or TRBV12-4 and TRBJ2-1; 7 nucleotides align to TRBD1. The CDR3 totals 15 residues. The V and J ends lost 5 bases and 2 bases, in that order; junction bases with no gene match: 6. The CDR3 nucleotides read TGTGCCAGCAGTCACGACAGGGTCCCCTACAATGAGCAGTTCTTC. Translated, it gives CASSHDRVPYNEQFF.

This sequence joins TRBV29-1 and TRBJ1-1; D call uncertain. Germline V gene lookup returns CDR1 SQVTM and CDR2 ANQGSEA. The CDR3 runs to 12 residues. V was trimmed by 0 bases and J by 10 bases, leaving 12 bases between them. CDR3 residues: CSVEDSAEGAFF. CDR3 coding DNA: TGCAGCGTTGAAGATTCCGCAGAGGGAGCTTTCTTT.

The V and J genes are TRBV6-5 and TRBJ2-7, with TRBD1 matching 8 bases. The CDR3 contains 15 residues. Germline-derived CDR1 and CDR2 are MNHEY and SVGAGI. The junction had 3 bases not matched to a gene; V was cut back by 2 bases and J by 0 bases. Here the CDR3 DNA reads TGTGCCAGCAGTTACGGACAGGGACACTCCTACGAGCAGTACTTC. Its protein product is CASSYGQGHSYEQYF.

J is TRBJ1-1 and V is TRBV29-1; the D gene is possibly TRBD1 (5 bases). CDR3 length: 14 residues. V gave up 1 base and J gave up 4 bases, with 13 bases separating them. Germline CDR1 is SQVTM and CDR2 is ANQGSEA. The CDR3 bases are TGCAGCGTTGAAGGGGGGGTTACGGGCACTGAAGCTTTCTTT. The encoded protein is CSVEGGVTGTEAFF.

The chain uses TRBV5-4 and TRBJ2-3; D unclear. The CDR3 consists of 14 residues. The ends were cut back, 0 bases at V and 2 bases at J, with 7 bases in the middle. Per germline, CDR1 SGHNT and CDR2 YYREEE (reference sequence). DNA of the CDR3: TGTGCCAGCAGCTTGGCGGACCCCACAGATACGCAGTATTTT. This translates into CASSLADPTDTQYF.

The rearrangement joins TRBV11-3 to TRBJ2-2; D gene unclear. The CDR3 extends over 14 amino acids. Germline CDR1 reads SGHNT; CDR2 reads YENEEA. V was clipped by 5 bases and J by 6 bases, with 13 bases between them. The CDR3 region is CASSNGKGSGELFF. CDR3 DNA sequence: TGTGCCAGCAGCAATGGGAAGGGATCCGGGGAGCTGTTTTTT.

The rearrangement links TRBV12-3 or TRBV12-4 to TRBJ2-2; 8 bases align to TRBD1. Unmatched junction bases numbered 17, after V lost 6 bases and J lost 2 bases. The CDR3 is made up of 19 amino acids. Here the CDR3 reads CASSTIFSSGTGNTGELFF. CDR3 bases: TGTGCCAGCAGCACCATTTTTAGCTCCGGGACAGGTAACACCGGGGAGCTGTTTTTT.

This clonotype turned up a few times. The V call is TRBV3-1, the J call TRBJ1-1, with 7 bases lining up with TRBD1. This CDR3 spans 14 amino acids. J lost 5 bases, V lost 1 base, and 4 bases had no gene match. CDR1 is LGHDT and CDR2 is YNNKEL in the germline V gene (reference sequence). CDR3 sequence: CASSQGTGDTEAFF. CDR3 coding DNA: TGTGCCAGCAGCCAAGGTACAGGGGATACTGAAGCTTTCTTT. The full variable domain, with the rest looked up from reference TRBV3-1 and TRBJ1-1, is DTAVSQTPKYLVTQMGNDKSIKCEQNLGHDTMYWYKQDSKKFLKIMFSYNNKELIINETVPNRFSPKSPDKAHLNLHINSLELGDSAVYFCASSQGTGDTEAFFGQGTRLTVV.

V is TRBV5-1 and J is TRBJ2-7; 15 bases are shared with TRBD2. Germline values: CDR1 SGHRS, CDR2 YFSETQ. V lost 4 bases to trimming and J lost 3 bases; unmatched junction nucleotides: 8. This CDR3 has 17 amino acids. CDR3: CASSKTGTSGGFYEQYF. The DNA of the CDR3 is TGCGCCAGCAGCAAAACCGGGACTAGCGGGGGGTTCTACGAGCAGTACTTC.

A single count supports this clonotype. V gene TRBV4-1 combines with J gene TRBJ1-6, with 7 positions matching TRBD1. CDR3 length: 18 amino acids. Germline CDR1 is MGHRA and CDR2 is YSYEKL. V gave up 0 bases and J gave up 0 bases; unmatched junction bases: 5. CDR3 amino acids: CASSQDPPGGSYNSPLHF. Here the CDR3 DNA reads TGCGCCAGCAGCCAAGATCCCCCAGGGGGCTCCTATAATTCACCCCTCCACTTT.

This chain joins TRBV10-3 and TRBJ2-5; 8 nucleotides match TRBD1. Unmatched junction bases numbered 8, after V lost 3 bases and J lost 5 bases. The germline gives CDR1 ENHRY, CDR2 SYGVKD. This CDR3 is 15 amino acids long. CDR3: CAISDGQGLGETQYF. CDR3 DNA: TGTGCCATCAGTGACGGACAGGGTTTGGGTGAGACCCAGTACTTC.

The chain recombines TRBV3-1 with TRBJ2-2, with TRBD1 matching over 12 bases. V was pared by 7 bases and J by 5 bases, with 2 bases of the junction left unmatched. Germline CDR1 and CDR2: LGHDT and YNNKEL (reference sequence). This CDR3 spans 14 amino acids. DNA for the CDR3: TGTGCCAGCAAGGGACAGGGGGCGACCGGGGAGCTGTTTTTT. This encodes CASKGQGATGELFF.

The chain couples TRBV20-1 to TRBJ2-1; tentative D call: TRBD2 (6 bases). The V end was cut by 0 bases, the J end by 4 bases, with 13 bases between. The CDR3 has 15 amino acids. Germline loops: CDR1 DFQATT, CDR2 SNEGSKA (reference sequence). As DNA, the CDR3 is TGCAGTGCTAGAGATCGGGGCGGGGATTACAATGAGCAGTTCTTC. Amino acids: CSARDRGGDYNEQFF.

The V gene is TRBV5-1, the J gene TRBJ2-3; D could derive from TRBD1 or TRBD2 (5 bases each). CDR3 length equals 14 residues. CDR1 and CDR2 (germline): SGHRS, YFSETQ. V gave up 9 bases and J gave up 1 base, with 15 bases separating them. CDR3 loop: CATSLGEGTDTQYF. CDR3 DNA sequence: TGCGCCACCTCTTTGGGGGAAGGCACAGATACGCAGTATTTT.

V gene TRBV27 combines with J gene TRBJ1-1; 7 positions agree with TRBD1. This CDR3 is 14 amino acids long. Losses at the gene ends were 3 bases for V and 7 bases for J; bases not matched to a gene: 8. In germline, CDR1 is MNHEY, CDR2 SMNVEV (reference sequence). CDR3: CASSFGGGADEAFF. CDR3 nucleotide sequence: TGTGCCAGCAGTTTTGGAGGGGGCGCGGATGAAGCTTTCTTT.

This chain links TRBV9 with TRBJ1-1; D not certain. The germline CDR1 and CDR2 sequences are SGDLS and YYNGEE. CDR3 length equals 11 residues. Trimming removed 4 bases at V and 6 bases at J, with 7 bases between. CDR3 DNA sequence: TGTGCCAGCAGCCCCATGGCTGAAGCTTTCTTT. Translated, it gives CASSPMAEAFF.

In this sample, this clonotype turned up a few times. The V call is TRBV5-1, the J call TRBJ1-1; the D is unclear. Trimming shortened V by 0 bases and J by 1 base, and 4 bases separated the two germline ends. The CDR3 runs to 13 residues. Germline CDR1 reads SGHRS; CDR2 reads YFSETQ. CDR3 DNA: TGCGCCAGCAGCTTGGACCAGAACACTGAAGCTTTCTTT. Residues: CASSLDQNTEAFF.

This chain uses TRBV28 with TRBJ1-1; D possibly corresponds to TRBD1 (5 bases). CDR1 MDHEN and CDR2 SYDVKM come from the germline V gene. The CDR3 has 14 amino acids. V lost 6 bases, J lost 0 bases, and 11 bases lay in between. CDR3 protein: CASRWAGMNTEAFF. As DNA, the CDR3 is TGTGCCAGCAGGTGGGCAGGGATGAACACTGAAGCTTTCTTT.

The chain combines TRBV27 with TRBJ2-5, with 7 bases identical to TRBD1. The V segment lost 5 bases and the J segment 1 base; nucleotides outside the gene matches: 4. CDR3 size: 14 residues. The germline V gene encodes CDR1 MNHEY and CDR2 SMNVEV (reference sequence). The CDR3 reads CASSTRTGQETQYF. The CDR3 nucleotides are TGTGCCAGCAGTACCCGGACAGGCCAAGAGACCCAGTACTTC.

This clonotype was detected only a few times. V is TRBV29-1 and J is TRBJ1-1; no reliable D call. Trimming removed 4 bases from V and 0 bases from J, with 6 bases in between. This CDR3 comprises 12 residues. CDR1 SQVTM and CDR2 ANQGSEA come from the germline V gene. In nucleotides, the CDR3 is TGCAGCGTTGTGGCGATGAACACTGAAGCTTTCTTT. Residues: CSVVAMNTEAFF.